This TCR beta chain emerged from a study of identical twins. TCRdb re-derived calls from the 5' RACE reads in MiXCR, one entry per CDR3 protein. The top ten clones hold 1.5% to 2% of a sample with approximately 890,000 distinct CDR3 sequences, over 9% of them seen once. This clonotype has more than one count but fewer than ten. Per germline, CDR1 SQVTM and CDR2 ANQGSEA. This CDR3 has 14 amino acids. Trimming took off 2 bases at V and 2 bases at J, with 10 bases between the two ends. This sample was shared with a second study, whose subject was yellow fever vaccine responses in identical twins.

The sequenced material came from PBMCs. The source is a woman aged 18-29 years in good health. This rearrangement joins TRBV29-1 to TRBJ2-1; no clear D. For the CDR3, the DNA is TGCAGCGTTGAATGGGCCCCTACCTACAATGAGCAGTTCTTC. Translated: CSVEWAPTYNEQFF.